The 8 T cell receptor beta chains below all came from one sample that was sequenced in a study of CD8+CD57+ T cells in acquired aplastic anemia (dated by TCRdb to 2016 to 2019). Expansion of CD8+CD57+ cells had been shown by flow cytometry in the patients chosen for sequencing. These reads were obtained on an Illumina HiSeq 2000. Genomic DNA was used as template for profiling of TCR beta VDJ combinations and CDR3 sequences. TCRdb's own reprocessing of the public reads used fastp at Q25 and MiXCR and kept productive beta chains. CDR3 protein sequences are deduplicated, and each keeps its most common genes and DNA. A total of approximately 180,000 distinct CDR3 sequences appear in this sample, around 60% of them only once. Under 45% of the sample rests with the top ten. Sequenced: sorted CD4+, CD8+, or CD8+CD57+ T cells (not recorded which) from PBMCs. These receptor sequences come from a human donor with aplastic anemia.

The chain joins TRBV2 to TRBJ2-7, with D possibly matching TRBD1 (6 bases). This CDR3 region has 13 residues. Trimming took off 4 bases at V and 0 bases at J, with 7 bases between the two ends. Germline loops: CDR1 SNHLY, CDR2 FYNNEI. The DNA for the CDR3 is TGTGCCAGCAGTGGGGACACCTCCTACGAGCAGTACTTC. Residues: CASSGDTSYEQYF.

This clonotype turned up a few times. The CDR3 loop is CASSSRVRVAYEQYF. As DNA, the CDR3 is TGTGCCAGCAGCTCCCGGGTGCGGGTGGCCTACGAGCAGTACTTC. The gene calls are TRBV7-2 and TRBJ2-7; D possibly corresponds to TRBD2 (5 bases). Germline loops: CDR1 SGHTA, CDR2 FQGNSA. V was trimmed by 4 bases and J by 2 bases, leaving 15 bases between them. This CDR3 comprises 15 residues.

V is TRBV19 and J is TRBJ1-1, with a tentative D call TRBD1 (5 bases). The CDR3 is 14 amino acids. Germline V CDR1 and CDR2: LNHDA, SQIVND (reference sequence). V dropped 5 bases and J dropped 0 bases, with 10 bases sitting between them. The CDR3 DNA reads TGTGCCAGTAGTCTAGGGGTTATGAACACTGAAGCTTTCTTT. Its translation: CASSLGVMNTEAFF.

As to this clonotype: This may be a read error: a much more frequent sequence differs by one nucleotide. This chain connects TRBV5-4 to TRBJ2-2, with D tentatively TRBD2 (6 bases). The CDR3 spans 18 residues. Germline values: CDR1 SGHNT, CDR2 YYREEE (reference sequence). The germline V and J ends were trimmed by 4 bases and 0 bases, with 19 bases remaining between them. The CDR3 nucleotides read TGTGCCAGCAGCGAGGAGGTTGTGGACTACGCGAACACCGGGGAGCTGTTTTTT. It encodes CASSEEVVDYANTGELFF.

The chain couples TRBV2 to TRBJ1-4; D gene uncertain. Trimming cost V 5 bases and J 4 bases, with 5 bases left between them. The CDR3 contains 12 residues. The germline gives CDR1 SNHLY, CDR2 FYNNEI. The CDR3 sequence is CASSPLNEKLFF. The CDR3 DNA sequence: TGTGCCAGCAGTCCTCTTAATGAAAAACTGTTTTTT. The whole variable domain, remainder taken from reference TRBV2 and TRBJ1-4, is EPEVTQTPSHQVTQMGQEVILRCVPISNHLYFYWYRQILGQKVEFLVSFYNNEISEKSEIFDDQFSVERPDGSNFTLKIRSTKLEDSAMYFCASSPLNEKLFFGSGTQLSVL.

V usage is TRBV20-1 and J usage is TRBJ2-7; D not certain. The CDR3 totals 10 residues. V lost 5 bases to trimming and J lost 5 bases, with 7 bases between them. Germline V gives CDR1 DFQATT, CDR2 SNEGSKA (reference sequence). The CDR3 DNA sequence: TGCAGTGCTCAAAGAGACGAGCAGTACTTC. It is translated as CSAQRDEQYF.

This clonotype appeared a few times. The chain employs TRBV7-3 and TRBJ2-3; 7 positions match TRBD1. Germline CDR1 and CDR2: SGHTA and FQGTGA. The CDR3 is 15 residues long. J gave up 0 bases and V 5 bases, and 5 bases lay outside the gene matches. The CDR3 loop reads CASSPRTGSTDTQYF. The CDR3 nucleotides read TGTGCCAGCAGCCCAAGGACAGGAAGCACAGATACGCAGTATTTT.

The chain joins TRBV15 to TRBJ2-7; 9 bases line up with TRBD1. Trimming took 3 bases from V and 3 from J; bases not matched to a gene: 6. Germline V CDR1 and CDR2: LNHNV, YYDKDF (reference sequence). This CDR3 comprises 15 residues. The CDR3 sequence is CATSRTGTGFYEQYF. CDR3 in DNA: TGTGCCACCAGCAGGACCGGGACAGGGTTCTACGAGCAGTACTTC. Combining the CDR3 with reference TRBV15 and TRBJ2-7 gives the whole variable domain DAMVIQNPRYQVTQFGKPVTLSCSQTLNHNVMYWYQQKSSQAPKLLFHYYDKDFNNEADTPDNFQSRRPNTSFCFLDIRSPGLGDTAMYLCATSRTGTGFYEQYFGPGTRLTVT.